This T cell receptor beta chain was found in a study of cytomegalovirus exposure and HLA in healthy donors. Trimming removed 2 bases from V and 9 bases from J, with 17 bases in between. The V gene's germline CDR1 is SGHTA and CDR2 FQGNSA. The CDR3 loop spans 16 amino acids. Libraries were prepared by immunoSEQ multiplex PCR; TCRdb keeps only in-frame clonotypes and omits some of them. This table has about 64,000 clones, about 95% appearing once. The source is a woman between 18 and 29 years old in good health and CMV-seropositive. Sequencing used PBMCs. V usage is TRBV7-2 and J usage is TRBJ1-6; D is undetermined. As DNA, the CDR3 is TGTGCCAGCAGCTTATCCTCGACGGGGTATGGTTCACCCCTCCACTTT. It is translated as CASSLSSTGYGSPLHF.